Listed below are T cell receptor beta chains from one sample, sequenced in a study of cytomegalovirus exposure and HLA in healthy donors. TCRdb's table, derived via immunoSEQ multiplex PCR, lists solely in-frame clones and lacks some. The table records approximately 160,000 clones, roughly 85% of them present only once. The sequenced sample was PBMCs. Receptor source: a man aged 18 to 30 in good health and CMV-seropositive. Each CDR3 is given with its conserved first and last residue. Only part of the rows carry a size: once, few, many, or a class if the clone is expanded.

length: 14; size: once; J: TRBJ1-3; V: TRBV5-1; CDR3: CASSEGASGNTIYF
length: 13; size: .; J: TRBJ1-4; V: TRBV27; CDR3: CASSPPGGEKLFF
length: 15; size: .; J: TRBJ2-5; V: TRBV5-6; CDR3: CASSLARDRGETQYF
length: 17; size: once; J: TRBJ2-2; V: TRBV5-1; CDR3: CASSLEGVGRNTGELFF
length: 14; size: .; J: TRBJ1-1; V: TRBV29-1; CDR3: CSVEWARGDTEAFF
length: 15; size: .; J: TRBJ1-1; V: TRBV25-1; CDR3: CASSEFRGFDTEAFF
length: 13; size: .; J: TRBJ2-7; V: TRBV4-3; CDR3: CASSQDIRYEQYF
length: 16; size: few; J: TRBJ2-3; V: TRBV11-2; CDR3: CASSPWGAASTDTQYF
length: 17; size: .; J: TRBJ2-6; V: TRBV7-8; CDR3: CASSRGQGSSGANVLTF
length: 13; size: .; J: TRBJ2-1; V: TRBV28; CDR3: CASSPGTENEQFF
length: 17; size: .; J: TRBJ1-3; V: TRBV21-1; CDR3: CASSKGGANRGGNTIYF
length: 14; size: .; J: TRBJ1-1; V: TRBV19; CDR3: CASSVQGVNTEAFF
length: 15; size: .; J: TRBJ1-2; V: TRBV6-4; CDR3: CASSKREGRNGGYTF
length: 14; size: few; J: TRBJ2-5; V: TRBV7-2; CDR3: CASSLNRDWKTQYF
length: 13; size: once; J: TRBJ1-5; V: TRBV6-5; CDR3: CASKDRGNQPQHF
length: 17; size: .; J: TRBJ2-5; V: TRBV5-3; CDR3: CARSPSERGTASETQYF
length: 15; size: .; J: TRBJ1-2; V: TRBV5-1; CDR3: CASSLGTGENYGYTF
length: 16; size: .; J: TRBJ2-7; V: TRBV6-5; CDR3: CASSYSPDRDSYEQYF
length: 15; size: .; J: TRBJ1-4; V: TRBV6-1; CDR3: CASSEGVRRDEKLFF
length: 15; size: .; J: TRBJ1-5; V: TRBV4-2; CDR3: CASSREGGMNQPQHF
length: 10; size: .; J: TRBJ1-1; V: TRBV19; CDR3: CASKGGEFFF
length: 15; size: .; J: .; V: TRBV9; CDR3: CASSVDGTGTYEQYF
length: 15; size: .; J: TRBJ2-2; V: TRBV2; CDR3: CASSTESGDTGELFF
length: 12; size: .; J: TRBJ1-2; V: TRBV6-5; CDR3: CARPRVIYGYTF
length: 16; size: .; J: TRBJ2-7; V: TRBV27; CDR3: CASSPTHGGPTYEQYF
length: 16; size: .; J: TRBJ2-3; V: TRBV7-2; CDR3: CASSLGRGNPSDTQYF
length: 14; size: .; J: TRBJ1-2; V: TRBV7-2; CDR3: CASSLTGLVYGYTF
length: 19; size: .; J: TRBJ2-2; V: TRBV5-6; CDR3: CASSHDPGPLGEDTGELFF
length: 16; size: .; J: TRBJ2-1; V: TRBV19; CDR3: CASTPPFGTGNNEQFF
length: 15; size: .; J: TRBJ2-7; V: TRBV27; CDR3: CASSLSGRGSYEQYF
length: 15; size: once; J: TRBJ2-3; V: TRBV7-7; CDR3: CASSVGLGVLDTQYF
length: 18; size: few; J: TRBJ2-7; V: TRBV5-1; CDR3: CASSPGTSGSGFGYEQYF
length: 18; size: .; J: TRBJ1-5; V: TRBV6-4; CDR3: CANQAGTGVNKSNQPQHF
length: 14; size: .; J: TRBJ1-1; V: TRBV6-5; CDR3: CASILRVGNTEAFF
length: 15; size: .; J: TRBJ1-5; V: TRBV18; CDR3: CASSSDRDRNQPQHF
length: 15; size: .; J: TRBJ1-1; V: TRBV5-1; CDR3: CASRPLTAMNTEAFF
length: 13; size: few; J: TRBJ1-1; V: TRBV10-2; CDR3: CASSESIGEGAFF
length: 14; size: .; J: TRBJ1-5; V: TRBV7-2; CDR3: CASSHKTLNQPQHF
length: 10; size: .; J: TRBJ1-1; V: TRBV29-1; CDR3: CSVYQAEAFF
length: 13; size: .; J: TRBJ2-7; V: TRBV30; CDR3: CAWSGDRVYEQYF
length: 12; size: .; J: TRBJ1-1; V: TRBV12-5; CDR3: CASGLSGSEAFF
length: 17; size: .; J: TRBJ2-3; V: TRBV19; CDR3: CASSIRPVGDWADTQYF
length: 13; size: few; J: TRBJ2-7; V: TRBV4-1; CDR3: CASSQDGGYEQYF
length: 15; size: .; J: TRBJ2-2; V: TRBV6-5; CDR3: CASSYYGDRAGELFF
length: 14; size: .; J: TRBJ2-7; V: TRBV7-8; CDR3: CASSRTSGSGEQYF
length: 14; size: .; J: TRBJ1-1; V: TRBV27; CDR3: CASRPGLQNTEAFF
length: 14; size: once; J: TRBJ2-7; V: TRBV5-1; CDR3: CASSLGDLGNEQYF
length: 13; size: .; J: TRBJ1-2; V: TRBV2; CDR3: CASSETSRGRQAF
length: 15; size: .; J: TRBJ1-2; V: TRBV5-1; CDR3: CASSLGVGANYGYTF
length: 20; size: .; J: TRBJ2-6; V: TRBV14; CDR3: CASSQAFLGQGFSGANVLTF
length: 14; size: .; J: TRBJ2-1; V: TRBV7-6; CDR3: CASSRWGVYNEQFF
length: 15; size: .; J: TRBJ2-7; V: TRBV2; CDR3: CASNKGQVISYEQYF
length: 16; size: .; J: TRBJ2-6; V: TRBV19; CDR3: CASSIGGLSGANVLTF
length: 15; size: .; J: TRBJ2-5; V: TRBV6-5; CDR3: CASSYSYGQGETQYF
length: 16; size: .; J: TRBJ1-1; V: TRBV21-1; CDR3: CASTRTGWEKDTEAFF
length: 15; size: .; J: TRBJ2-1; V: TRBV27; CDR3: CASSLGGGMLNEQFF
length: 14; size: .; J: TRBJ2-1; V: TRBV27; CDR3: CASQPGLAYNEQFF
length: 16; size: .; J: TRBJ2-2; V: TRBV19; CDR3: CASTRGDRANTGELFF
length: 19; size: few; J: TRBJ1-5; V: TRBV10-1; CDR3: CASPSNEGQSHNSNQPQHF